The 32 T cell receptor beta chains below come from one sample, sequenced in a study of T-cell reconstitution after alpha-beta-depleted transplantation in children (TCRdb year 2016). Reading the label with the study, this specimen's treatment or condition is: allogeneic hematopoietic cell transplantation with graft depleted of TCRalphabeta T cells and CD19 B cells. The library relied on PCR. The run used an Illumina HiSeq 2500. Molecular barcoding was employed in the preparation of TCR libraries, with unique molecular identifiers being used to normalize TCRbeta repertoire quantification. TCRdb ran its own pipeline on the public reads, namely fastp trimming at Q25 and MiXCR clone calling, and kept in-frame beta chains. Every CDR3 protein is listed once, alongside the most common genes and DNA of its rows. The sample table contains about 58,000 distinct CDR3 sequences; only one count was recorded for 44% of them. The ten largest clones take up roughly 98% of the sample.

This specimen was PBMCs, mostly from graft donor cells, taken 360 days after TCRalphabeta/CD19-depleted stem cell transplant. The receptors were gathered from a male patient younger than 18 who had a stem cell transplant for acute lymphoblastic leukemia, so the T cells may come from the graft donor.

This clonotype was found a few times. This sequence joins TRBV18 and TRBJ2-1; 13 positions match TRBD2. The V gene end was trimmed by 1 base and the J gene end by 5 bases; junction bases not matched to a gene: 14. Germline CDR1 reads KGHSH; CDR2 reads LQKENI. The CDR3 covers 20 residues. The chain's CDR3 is CASSPLPGLAGSKENNEQFF. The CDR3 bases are TGTGCCAGCTCACCACTCCCGGGACTAGCGGGATCCAAGGAAAACAATGAGCAGTTCTTC. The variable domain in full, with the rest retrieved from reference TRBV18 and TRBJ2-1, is NAGVMQNPRHLVRRRGQEARLRCSPMKGHSHVYWYRQLPEEGLKFMVYLQKENIIDESGMPKERFSAEFPKEGPSILRIQQVVRGDSAAYFCASSPLPGLAGSKENNEQFFGPGTRLTVL.

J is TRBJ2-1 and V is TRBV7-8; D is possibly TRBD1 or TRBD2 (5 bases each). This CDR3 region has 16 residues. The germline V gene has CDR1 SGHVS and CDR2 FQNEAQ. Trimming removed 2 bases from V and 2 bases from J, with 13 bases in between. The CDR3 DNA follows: TGTGCCAGCAGCTTATATGCTCCGGGACCCTACAATGAGCAGTTCTTC. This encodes CASSLYAPGPYNEQFF.

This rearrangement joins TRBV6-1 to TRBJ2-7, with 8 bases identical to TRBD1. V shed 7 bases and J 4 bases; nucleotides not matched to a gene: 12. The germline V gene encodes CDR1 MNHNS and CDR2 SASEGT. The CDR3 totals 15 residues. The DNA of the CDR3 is TGTGCCAGCACCTCCTCCGGGACAGGATTATACGAGCAGTACTTC. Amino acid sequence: CASTSSGTGLYEQYF.

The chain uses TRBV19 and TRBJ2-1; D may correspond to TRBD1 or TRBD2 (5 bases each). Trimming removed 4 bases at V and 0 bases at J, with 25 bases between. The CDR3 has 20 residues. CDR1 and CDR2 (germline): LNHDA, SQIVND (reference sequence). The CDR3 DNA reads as TGTGCCAGTAGTACACGGTCCGGGACCCCGCGGCGGTGCTCCTACAATGAGCAGTTCTTC. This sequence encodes CASSTRSGTPRRCSYNEQFF.

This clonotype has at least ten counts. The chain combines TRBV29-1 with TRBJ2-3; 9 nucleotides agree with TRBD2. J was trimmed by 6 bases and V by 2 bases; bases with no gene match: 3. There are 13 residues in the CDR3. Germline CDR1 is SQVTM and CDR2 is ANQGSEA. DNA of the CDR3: TGCAGCGTTGAAAGCGGGAGGATGGATACGCAGTATTTT. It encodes CSVESGRMDTQYF.

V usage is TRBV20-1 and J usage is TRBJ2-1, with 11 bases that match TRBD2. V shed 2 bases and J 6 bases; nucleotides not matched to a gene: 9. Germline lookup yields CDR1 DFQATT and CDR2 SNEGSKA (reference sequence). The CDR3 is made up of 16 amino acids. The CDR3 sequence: CSARKVAGGPGNEQFF. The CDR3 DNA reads TGCAGTGCTAGAAAGGTAGCGGGAGGGCCGGGCAATGAGCAGTTCTTC.

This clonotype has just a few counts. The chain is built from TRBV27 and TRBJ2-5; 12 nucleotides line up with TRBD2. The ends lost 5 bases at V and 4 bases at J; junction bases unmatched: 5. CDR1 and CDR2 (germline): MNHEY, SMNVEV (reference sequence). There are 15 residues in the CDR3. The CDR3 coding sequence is TGTGCCAGCAGTCCACCGGGACTAGCGGGAGAGACCCAGTACTTC. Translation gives CASSPPGLAGETQYF.

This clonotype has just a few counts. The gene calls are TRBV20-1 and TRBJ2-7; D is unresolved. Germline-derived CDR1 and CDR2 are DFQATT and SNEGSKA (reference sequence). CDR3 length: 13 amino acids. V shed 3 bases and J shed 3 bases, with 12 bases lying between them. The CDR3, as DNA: TGCAGTGCTAGGCCAGGCGGCGGCTACGAGCAGTACTTC. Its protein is CSARPGGGYEQYF.

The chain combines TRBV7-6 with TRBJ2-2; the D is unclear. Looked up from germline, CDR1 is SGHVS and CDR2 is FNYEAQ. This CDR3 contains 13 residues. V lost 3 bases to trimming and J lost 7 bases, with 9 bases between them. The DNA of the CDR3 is TGTGCCAGCAGCTTTAATCCGGGCGGGGAGCTGTTTTTT. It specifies CASSFNPGGELFF.

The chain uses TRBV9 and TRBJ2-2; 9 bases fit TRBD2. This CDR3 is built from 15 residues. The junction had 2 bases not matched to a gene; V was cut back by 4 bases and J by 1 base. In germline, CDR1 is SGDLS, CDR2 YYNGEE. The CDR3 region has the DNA TGTGCCAGCAGCCTAGCGGGACAGAACACCGGGGAGCTGTTTTTT. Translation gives CASSLAGQNTGELFF.

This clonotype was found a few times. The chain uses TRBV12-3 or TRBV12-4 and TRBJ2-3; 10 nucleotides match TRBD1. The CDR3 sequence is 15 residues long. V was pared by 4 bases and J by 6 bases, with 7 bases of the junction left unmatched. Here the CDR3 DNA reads TGTGCCAGCAGTTCAATGGGACAGGGGATTGATACGCAGTATTTT. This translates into CASSSMGQGIDTQYF.

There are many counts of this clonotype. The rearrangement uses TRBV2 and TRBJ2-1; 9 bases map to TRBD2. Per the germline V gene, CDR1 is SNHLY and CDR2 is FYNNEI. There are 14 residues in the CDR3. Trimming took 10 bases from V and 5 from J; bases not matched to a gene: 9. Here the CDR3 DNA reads TGTGCCACGGGTCTGCGGGGGGGGGACAATGAGCAGTTCTTC. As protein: CATGLRGGDNEQFF.

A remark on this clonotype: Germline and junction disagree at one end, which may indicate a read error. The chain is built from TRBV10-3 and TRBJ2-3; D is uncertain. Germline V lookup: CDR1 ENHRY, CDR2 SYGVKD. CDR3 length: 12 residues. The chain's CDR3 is CAIGEGPDTQYF. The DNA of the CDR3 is TGTGCCATCGGTGAAGGCCCAGATACGCAGTATTTT.

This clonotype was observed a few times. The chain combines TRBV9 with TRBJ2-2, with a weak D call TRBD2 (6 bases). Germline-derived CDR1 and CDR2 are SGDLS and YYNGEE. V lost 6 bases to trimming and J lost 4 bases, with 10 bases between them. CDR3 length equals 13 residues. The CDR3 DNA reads TGTGCCAGCACCGTCGGGGGCACCGGGGAGCTGTTTTTT. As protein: CASTVGGTGELFF.

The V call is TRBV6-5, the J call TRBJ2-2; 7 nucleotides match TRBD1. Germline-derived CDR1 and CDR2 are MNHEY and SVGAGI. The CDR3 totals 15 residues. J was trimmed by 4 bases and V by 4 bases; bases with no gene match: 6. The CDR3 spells CASSFEDRATGELFF. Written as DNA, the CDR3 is TGTGCCAGCAGTTTTGAAGACAGGGCCACCGGGGAGCTGTTTTTT.

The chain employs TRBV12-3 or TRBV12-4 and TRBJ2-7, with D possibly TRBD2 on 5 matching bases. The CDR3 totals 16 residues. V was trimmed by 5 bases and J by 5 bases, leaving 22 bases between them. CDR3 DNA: TGTGCCAGCAGTCCTCTACCCCTGTTTCTGAGGGACGAGCAGTACTTC. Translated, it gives CASSPLPLFLRDEQYF.

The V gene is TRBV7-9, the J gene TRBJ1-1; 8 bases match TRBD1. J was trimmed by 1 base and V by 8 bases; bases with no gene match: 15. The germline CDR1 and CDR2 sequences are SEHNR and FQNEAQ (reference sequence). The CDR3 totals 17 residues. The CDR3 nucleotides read TGTGCCAGCGACCCCGGCGACAGGGGCGTTGGGAACACTGAAGCTTTCTTT. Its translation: CASDPGDRGVGNTEAFF. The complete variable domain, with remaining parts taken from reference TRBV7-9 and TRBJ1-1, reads DTGVSQNPRHKITKRGQNVTFRCDPISEHNRLYWYRQTLGQGPEFLTYFQNEAQLEKSRLLSDRFSAERPKGSFSTLEIQRTEQGDSAMYLCASDPGDRGVGNTEAFFGQGTRLTVV.

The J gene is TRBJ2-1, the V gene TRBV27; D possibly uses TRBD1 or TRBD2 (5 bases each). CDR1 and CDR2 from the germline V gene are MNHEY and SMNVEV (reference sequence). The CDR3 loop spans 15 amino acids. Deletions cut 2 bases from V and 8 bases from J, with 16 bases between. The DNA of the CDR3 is TGTGCCAGCAGTTTAACGGGGCCCTACATTGATGAGCAGTTCTTC. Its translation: CASSLTGPYIDEQFF.

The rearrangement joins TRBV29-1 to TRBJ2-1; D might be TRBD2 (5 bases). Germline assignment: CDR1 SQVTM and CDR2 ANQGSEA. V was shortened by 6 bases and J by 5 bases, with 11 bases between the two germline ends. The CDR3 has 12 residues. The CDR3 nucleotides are TGCAGCGTAGGGCGGGCAGACAATGAGCAGTTCTTC. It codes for CSVGRADNEQFF.

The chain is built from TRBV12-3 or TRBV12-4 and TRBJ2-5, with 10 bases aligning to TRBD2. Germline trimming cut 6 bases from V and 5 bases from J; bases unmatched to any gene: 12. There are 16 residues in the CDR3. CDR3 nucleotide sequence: TGTGCCAGCAGGAAGATTAGCGGGGGGTCCCGGGAGACCCAGTACTTC. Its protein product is CASRKISGGSRETQYF.

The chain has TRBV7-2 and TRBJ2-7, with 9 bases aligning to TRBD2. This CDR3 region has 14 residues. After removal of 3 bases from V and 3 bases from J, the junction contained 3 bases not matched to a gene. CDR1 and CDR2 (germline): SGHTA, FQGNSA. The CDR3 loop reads CASSLTSGDYEQYF. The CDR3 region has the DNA TGTGCCAGCAGCTTGACTAGCGGAGACTACGAGCAGTACTTC. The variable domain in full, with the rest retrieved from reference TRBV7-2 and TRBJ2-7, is GAGVSQSPSNKVTEKGKDVELRCDPISGHTALYWYRQSLGQGLEFLIYFQGNSAPDKSGLPSDRFSAERTGGSVSTLTIQRTQQEDSAVYLCASSLTSGDYEQYFGPGTRLTVT.

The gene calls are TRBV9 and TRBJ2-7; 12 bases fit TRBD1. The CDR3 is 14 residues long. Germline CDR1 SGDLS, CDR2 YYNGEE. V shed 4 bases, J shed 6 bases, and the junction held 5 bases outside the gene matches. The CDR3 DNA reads TGTGCCAGCAGCTCCCGGGACAGGGGGCGCGAGCAGTACTTC. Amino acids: CASSSRDRGREQYF. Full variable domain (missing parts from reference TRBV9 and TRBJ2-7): DSGVTQTPKHLITATGQRVTLRCSPRSGDLSVYWYQQSLDQGLQFLIQYYNGEERAKGNILERFSAQQFPDLHSELNLSSLELGDSALYFCASSSRDRGREQYFGPGTRLTVT.

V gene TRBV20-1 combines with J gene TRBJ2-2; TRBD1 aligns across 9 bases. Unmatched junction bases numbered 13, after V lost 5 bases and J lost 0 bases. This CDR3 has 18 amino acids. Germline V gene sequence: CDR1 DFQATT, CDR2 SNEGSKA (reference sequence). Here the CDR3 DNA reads TGCAGTGCTCGCGGCCCTCCTAGGGACAGGGCGAACACCGGGGAGCTGTTTTTT. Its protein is CSARGPPRDRANTGELFF.

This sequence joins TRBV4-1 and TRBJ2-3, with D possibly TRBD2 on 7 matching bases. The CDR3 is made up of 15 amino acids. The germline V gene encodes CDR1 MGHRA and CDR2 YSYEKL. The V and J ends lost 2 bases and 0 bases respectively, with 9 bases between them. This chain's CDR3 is CASSQRGGSTDTQYF. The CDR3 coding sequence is TGCGCCAGCAGCCAACGCGGGGGCAGCACAGATACGCAGTATTTT.

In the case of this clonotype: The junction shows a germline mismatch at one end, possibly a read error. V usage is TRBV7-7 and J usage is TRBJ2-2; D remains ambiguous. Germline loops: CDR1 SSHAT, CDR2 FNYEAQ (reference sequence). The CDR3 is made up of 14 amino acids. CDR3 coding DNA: TGTGCTAGCAGCTTAGATCCCGGGTTCGGGGAGCTGTTTTTT. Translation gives CASSLDPGFGELFF. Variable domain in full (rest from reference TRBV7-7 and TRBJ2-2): GAGVSQSPRYKVTKRGQDVTLRCDPISSHATLYWYQQALGQGPEFLTYFNYEAQPDKSGLPSDRFSAERPEGSISTLTIQRTEQRDSAMYRCASSLDPGFGELFFGEGSRLTVL.

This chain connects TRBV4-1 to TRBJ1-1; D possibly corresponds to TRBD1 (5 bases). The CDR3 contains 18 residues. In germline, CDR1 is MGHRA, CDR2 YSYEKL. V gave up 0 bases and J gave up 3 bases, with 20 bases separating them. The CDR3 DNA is TGCGCCAGCAGCCAAGATTCGGGAGGGGCCCATTCGGACACTGAAGCTTTCTTT. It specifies CASSQDSGGAHSDTEAFF.

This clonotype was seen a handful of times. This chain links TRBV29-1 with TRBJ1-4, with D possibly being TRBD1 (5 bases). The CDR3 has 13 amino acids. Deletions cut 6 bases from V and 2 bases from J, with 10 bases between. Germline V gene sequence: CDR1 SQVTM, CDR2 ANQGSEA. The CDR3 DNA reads TGCAGCGTGGCAGGGCATACTAATGAAAAACTGTTTTTT. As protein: CSVAGHTNEKLFF.

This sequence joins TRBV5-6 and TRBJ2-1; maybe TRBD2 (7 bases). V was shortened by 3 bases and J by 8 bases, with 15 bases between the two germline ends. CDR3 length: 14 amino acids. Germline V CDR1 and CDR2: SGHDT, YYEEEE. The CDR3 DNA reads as TGTGCCAGCAGCTCCAGGTCGGGGGGCTATGAGCAGTTCTTC. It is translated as CASSSRSGGYEQFF.

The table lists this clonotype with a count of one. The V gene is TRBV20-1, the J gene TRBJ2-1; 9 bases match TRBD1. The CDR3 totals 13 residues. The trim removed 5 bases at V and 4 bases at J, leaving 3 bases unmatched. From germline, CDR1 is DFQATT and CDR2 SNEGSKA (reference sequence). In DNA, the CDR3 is TGCAGTGCTCCAGGGACAGGGTACAATGAGCAGTTCTTC. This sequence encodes CSAPGTGYNEQFF.

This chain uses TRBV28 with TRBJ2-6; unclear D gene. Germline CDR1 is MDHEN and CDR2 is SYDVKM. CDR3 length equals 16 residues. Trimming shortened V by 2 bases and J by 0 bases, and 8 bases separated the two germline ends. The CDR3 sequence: CASSLVVFSGANVLTF. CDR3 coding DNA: TGTGCCAGCAGTTTAGTTGTTTTCTCTGGGGCCAACGTCCTGACTTTC.

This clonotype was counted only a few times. The CDR3 DNA reads as TGCGCCAGCAGCGAACGACGGGGGGAGAATGAGCAGTTCTTC. It encodes CASSERRGENEQFF. The gene calls are TRBV5-1 and TRBJ2-1; 7 bases agree with TRBD2. The CDR3 spans 14 residues. Germline trimming cut 4 bases from V and 7 bases from J; bases unmatched to any gene: 8. Per germline, CDR1 SGHRS and CDR2 YFSETQ.

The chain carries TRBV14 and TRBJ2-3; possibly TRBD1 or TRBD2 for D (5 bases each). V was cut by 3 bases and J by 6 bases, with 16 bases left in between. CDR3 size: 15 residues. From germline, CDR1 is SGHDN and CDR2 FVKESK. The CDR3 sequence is CASSQNTRGRDTQYF. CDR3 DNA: TGTGCCAGCAGCCAGAACACGAGGGGTAGGGATACGCAGTATTTT.